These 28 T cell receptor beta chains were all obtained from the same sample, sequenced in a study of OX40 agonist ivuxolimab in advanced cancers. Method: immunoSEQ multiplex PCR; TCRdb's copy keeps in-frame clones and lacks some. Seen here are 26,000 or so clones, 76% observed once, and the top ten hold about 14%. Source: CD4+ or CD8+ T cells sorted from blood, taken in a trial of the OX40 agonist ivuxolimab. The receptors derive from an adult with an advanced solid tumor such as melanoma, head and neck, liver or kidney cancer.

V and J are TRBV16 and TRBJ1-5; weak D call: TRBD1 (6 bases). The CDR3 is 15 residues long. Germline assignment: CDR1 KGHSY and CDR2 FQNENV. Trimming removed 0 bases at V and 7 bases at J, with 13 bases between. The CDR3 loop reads CASSQSPGAGQPQHF. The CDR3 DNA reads TGTGCCAGCAGCCAATCGCCGGGGGCAGGGCAGCCCCAGCATTTT. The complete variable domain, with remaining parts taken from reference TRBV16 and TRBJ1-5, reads GEEVAQTPKHLVRGEGQKAKLYCAPIKGHSYVFWYQQVLKNEFKFLISFQNENVFDETGMPKERFSAKCLPNSPCSLEIQATKLEDSAVYFCASSQSPGAGQPQHFGDGTRLSIL.

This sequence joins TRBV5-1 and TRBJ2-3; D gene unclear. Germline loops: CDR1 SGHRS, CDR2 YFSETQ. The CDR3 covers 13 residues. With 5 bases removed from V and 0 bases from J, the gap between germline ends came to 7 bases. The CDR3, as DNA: TGCGCCAGCAGTCACTACAGCACAGATACGCAGTATTTT. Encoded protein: CASSHYSTDTQYF.

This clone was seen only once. In DNA, the CDR3 is TGTGCCAGCAGTTTACAGGCCTCCCGGGAGCTGTTTTTT. This translates into CASSLQASRELFF. This chain uses TRBV28 with TRBJ2-2; unclear D gene. The CDR3 sequence is 13 residues long. V was cut by 2 bases and J by 9 bases, with 10 bases left in between. CDR1 and CDR2 (germline): MDHEN, SYDVKM.

The CDR3 region has the DNA TGTGCCAGCAGCCTCCAAGCCCTTGGCGGGTTAGCTGAAGCTTTCTTT. This translates into CASSLQALGGLAEAFF. This chain connects TRBV7-6 to TRBJ1-1; D not resolved. Germline-derived CDR1 and CDR2 are SGHVS and FNYEAQ. CDR3 size: 16 residues. V lost 5 bases to trimming and J lost 6 bases, with 22 bases between them.

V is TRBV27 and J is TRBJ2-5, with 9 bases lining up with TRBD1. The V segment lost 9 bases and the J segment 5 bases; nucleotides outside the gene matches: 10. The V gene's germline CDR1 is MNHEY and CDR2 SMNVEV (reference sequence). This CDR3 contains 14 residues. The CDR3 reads CARKGTGKTETQYF. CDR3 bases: TGTGCCAGAAAAGGGACAGGGAAGACGGAGACCCAGTACTTC.

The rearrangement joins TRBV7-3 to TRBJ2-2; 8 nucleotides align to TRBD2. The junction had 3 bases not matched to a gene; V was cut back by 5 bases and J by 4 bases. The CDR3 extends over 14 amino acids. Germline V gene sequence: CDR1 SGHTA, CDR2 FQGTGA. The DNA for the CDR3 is TGTGCCAGCAGCCTTGCGGGGGGCACCGGGGAGCTGTTTTTT. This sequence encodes CASSLAGGTGELFF.

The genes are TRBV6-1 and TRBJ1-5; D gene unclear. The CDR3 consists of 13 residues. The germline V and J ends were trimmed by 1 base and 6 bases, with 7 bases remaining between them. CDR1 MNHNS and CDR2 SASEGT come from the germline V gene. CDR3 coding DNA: TGTGCCAGCAGTGAAGGTGTCTTTCAGCCCCAGCATTTT. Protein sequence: CASSEGVFQPQHF.

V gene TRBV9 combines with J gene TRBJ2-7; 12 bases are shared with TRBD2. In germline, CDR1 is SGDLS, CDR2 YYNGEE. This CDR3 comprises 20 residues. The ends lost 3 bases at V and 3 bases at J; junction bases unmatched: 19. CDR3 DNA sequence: TGTGCCAGCAGCGGCTCCCCGGTACTAGCGGGGGGCCCGTCGGACTACGAGCAGTACTTC. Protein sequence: CASSGSPVLAGGPSDYEQYF.

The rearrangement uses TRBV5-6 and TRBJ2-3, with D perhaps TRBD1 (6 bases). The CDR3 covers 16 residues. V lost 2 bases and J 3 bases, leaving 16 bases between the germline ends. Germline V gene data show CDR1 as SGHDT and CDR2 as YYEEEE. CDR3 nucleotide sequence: TGTGCCAGCAGCTTACAGGGCTTCGCGAGTACAGATACGCAGTATTTT. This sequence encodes CASSLQGFASTDTQYF. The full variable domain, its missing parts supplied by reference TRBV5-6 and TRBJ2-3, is DAGVTQSPTHLIKTRGQQVTLRCSPKSGHDTVSWYQQALGQGPQFIFQYYEEEERQRGNFPDRFSGHQFPNYSSELNVNALLLGDSALYLCASSLQGFASTDTQYFGPGTRLTVL.

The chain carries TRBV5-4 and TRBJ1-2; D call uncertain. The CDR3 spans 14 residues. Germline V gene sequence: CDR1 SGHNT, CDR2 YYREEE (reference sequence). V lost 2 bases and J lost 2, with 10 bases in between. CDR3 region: CASSFQVPNYGYTF. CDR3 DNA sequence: TGTGCCAGCAGCTTCCAGGTCCCCAACTATGGCTACACCTTC.

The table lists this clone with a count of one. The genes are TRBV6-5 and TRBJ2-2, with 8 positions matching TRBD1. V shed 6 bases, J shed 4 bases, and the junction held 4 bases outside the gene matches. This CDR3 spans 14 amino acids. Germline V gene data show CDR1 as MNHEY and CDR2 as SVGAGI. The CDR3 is CASSDRGSTGELFF. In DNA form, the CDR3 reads TGTGCCAGCAGCGACAGGGGATCCACCGGGGAGCTGTTTTTT.

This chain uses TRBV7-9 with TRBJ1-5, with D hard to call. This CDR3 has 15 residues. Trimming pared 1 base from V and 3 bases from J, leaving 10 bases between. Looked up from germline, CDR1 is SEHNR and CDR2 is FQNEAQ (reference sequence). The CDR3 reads CASSLGSGDNQPQHF. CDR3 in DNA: TGTGCCAGCAGCTTAGGGTCCGGTGACAATCAGCCCCAGCATTTT.

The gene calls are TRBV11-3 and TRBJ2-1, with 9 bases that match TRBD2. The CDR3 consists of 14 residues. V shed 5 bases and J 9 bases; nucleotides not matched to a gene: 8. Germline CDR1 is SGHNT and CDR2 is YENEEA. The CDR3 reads CASSAGGLYSEQFF. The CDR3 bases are TGTGCCAGCAGCGCGGGGGGGCTATATTCTGAGCAGTTCTTC.

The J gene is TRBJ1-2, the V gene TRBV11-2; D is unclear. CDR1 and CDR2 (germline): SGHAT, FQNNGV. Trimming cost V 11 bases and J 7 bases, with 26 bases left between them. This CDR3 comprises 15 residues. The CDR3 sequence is CAYVGPPPGDFGYTF. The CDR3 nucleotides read TGTGCCTACGTTGGCCCCCCCCCGGGAGATTTTGGCTACACCTTC.

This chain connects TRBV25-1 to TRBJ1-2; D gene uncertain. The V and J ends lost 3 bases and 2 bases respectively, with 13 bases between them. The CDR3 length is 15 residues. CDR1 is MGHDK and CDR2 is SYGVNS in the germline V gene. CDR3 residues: CASSDSSTGNYGYTF. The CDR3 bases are TGTGCCAGCAGTGATTCGTCGACGGGAAACTATGGCTACACCTTC.

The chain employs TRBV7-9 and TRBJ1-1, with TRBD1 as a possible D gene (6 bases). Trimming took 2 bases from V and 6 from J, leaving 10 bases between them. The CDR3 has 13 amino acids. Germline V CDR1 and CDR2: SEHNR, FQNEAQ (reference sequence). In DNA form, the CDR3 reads TGTGCCAGCAGCTTATTGAGGGGGGCTGAAGCTTTCTTT. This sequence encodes CASSLLRGAEAFF. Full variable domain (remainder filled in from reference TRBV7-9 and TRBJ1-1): DTGVSQNPRHKITKRGQNVTFRCDPISEHNRLYWYRQTLGQGPEFLTYFQNEAQLEKSRLLSDRFSAERPKGSFSTLEIQRTEQGDSAMYLCASSLLRGAEAFFGQGTRLTVV.

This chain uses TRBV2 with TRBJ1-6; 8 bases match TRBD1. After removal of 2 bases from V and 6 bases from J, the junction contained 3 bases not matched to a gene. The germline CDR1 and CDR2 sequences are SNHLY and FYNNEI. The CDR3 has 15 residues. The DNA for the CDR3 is TGTGCCAGCAGTGAACAAGGACAGGGTAATTCACCCCTCCACTTT. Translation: CASSEQGQGNSPLHF. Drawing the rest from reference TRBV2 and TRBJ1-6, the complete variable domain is EPEVTQTPSHQVTQMGQEVILRCVPISNHLYFYWYRQILGQKVEFLVSFYNNEISEKSEIFDDQFSVERPDGSNFTLKIRSTKLEDSAMYFCASSEQGQGNSPLHFGNGTRLTVT.

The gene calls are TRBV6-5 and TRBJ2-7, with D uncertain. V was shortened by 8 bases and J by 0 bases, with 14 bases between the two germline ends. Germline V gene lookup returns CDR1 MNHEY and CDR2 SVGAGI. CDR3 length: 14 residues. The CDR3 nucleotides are TGTGCCAGCCAGGATACACAGCACTCCTACGAGCAGTACTTC. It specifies CASQDTQHSYEQYF.

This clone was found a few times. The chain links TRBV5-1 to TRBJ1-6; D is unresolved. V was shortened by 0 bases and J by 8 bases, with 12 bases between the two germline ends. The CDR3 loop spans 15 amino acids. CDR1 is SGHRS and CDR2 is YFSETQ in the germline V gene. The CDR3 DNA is TGCGCCAGCAGCTTGGAGGGCCGATTAGATTCACCCCTCCACTTT. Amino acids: CASSLEGRLDSPLHF.

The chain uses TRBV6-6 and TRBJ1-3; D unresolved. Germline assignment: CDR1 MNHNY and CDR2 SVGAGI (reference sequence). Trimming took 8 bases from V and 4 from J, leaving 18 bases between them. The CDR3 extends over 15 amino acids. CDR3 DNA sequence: TGTGCCAGCCTCAACAAACAACAATCGGGAAACACCATATATTTT. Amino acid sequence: CASLNKQQSGNTIYF.

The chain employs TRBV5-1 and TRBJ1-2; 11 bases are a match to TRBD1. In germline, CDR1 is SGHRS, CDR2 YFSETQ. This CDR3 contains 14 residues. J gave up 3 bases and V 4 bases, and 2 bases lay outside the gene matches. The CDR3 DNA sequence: TGCGCCAGCAGCCGGGACAGGGGGGACTATGGCTACACCTTC. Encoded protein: CASSRDRGDYGYTF.

The CDR3: CASSLVDSADTQYF. DNA of the CDR3: TGCGCCAGCAGCTTGGTGGACAGTGCAGATACGCAGTATTTT. This chain uses TRBV5-1 with TRBJ2-3; weak D call: TRBD1 (6 bases). CDR3 length equals 14 residues. Germline assignment: CDR1 SGHRS and CDR2 YFSETQ. V was shortened by 0 bases and J by 4 bases, with 9 bases between the two germline ends.

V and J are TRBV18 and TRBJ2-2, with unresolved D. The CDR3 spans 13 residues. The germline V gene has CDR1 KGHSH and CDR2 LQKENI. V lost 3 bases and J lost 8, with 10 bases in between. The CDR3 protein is CASSPVLTGELFF. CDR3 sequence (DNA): TGTGCCAGCTCACCGGTATTAACGGGGGAGCTGTTTTTT.

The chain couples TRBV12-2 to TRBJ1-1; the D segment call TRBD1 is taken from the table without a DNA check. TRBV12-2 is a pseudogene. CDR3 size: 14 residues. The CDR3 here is CASRPRRRNTEAFF. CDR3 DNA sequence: TGTGCAAGTCGCCCCCGCAGGCGGAACACTGAAGCTTTCTTT.

The CDR3 DNA is TGTGCCAGCAGCCTGGACAGATTTATAAGTTCACCCCTCCACTTT. Encoded protein: CASSLDRFISSPLHF. The chain joins TRBV5-4 to TRBJ1-6; D is perhaps TRBD1 (6 bases). V dropped 4 bases and J dropped 9 bases, with 17 bases sitting between them. The V gene's germline CDR1 is SGHNT and CDR2 YYREEE (reference sequence). The CDR3 covers 15 residues. The full variable domain, completed using reference TRBV5-4 and TRBJ1-6, is ETGVTQSPTHLIKTRGQQVTLRCSSQSGHNTVSWYQQALGQGPQFIFQYYREEENGRGNFPPRFSGLQFPNYSSELNVNALELDDSALYLCASSLDRFISSPLHFGNGTRLTVT.

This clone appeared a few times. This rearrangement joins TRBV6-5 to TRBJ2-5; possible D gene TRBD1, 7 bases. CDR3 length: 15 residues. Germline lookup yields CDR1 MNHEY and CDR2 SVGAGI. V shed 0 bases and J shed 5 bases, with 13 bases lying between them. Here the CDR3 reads CASSYSTQGGETQYF. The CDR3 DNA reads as TGTGCCAGCAGTTACTCGACGCAGGGGGGCGAGACCCAGTACTTC.

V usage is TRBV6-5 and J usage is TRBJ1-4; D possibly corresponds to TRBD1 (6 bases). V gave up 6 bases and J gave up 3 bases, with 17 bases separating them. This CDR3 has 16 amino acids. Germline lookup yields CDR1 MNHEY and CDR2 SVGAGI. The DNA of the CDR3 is TGTGCCAGCAGCTACCTACAGGGTCCCGCTAATGAAAAACTGTTTTTT. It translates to CASSYLQGPANEKLFF.

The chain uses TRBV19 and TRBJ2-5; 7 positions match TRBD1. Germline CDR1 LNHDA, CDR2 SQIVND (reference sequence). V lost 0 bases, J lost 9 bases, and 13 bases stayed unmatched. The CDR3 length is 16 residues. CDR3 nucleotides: TGTGCCAGTAGTATAGAAAAGGGGGCACTCCCCGAGGCCCAGTACTTC. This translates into CASSIEKGALPEAQYF.